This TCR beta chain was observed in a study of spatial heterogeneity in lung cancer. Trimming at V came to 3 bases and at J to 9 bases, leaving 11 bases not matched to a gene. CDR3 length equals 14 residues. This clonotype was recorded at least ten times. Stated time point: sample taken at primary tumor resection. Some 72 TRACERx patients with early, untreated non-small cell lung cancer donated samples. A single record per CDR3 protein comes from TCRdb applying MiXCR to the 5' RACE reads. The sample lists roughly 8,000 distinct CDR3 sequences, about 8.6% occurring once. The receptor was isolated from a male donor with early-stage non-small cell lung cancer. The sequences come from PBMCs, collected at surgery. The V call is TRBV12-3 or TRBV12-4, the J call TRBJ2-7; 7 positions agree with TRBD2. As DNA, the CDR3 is TGTGCCAGCAGTTTGGGGAGGGTAGGTGGTGGGCAGTACTTC. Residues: CASSLGRVGGGQYF.